The TCR beta chain described here comes from a study of T cells in Graves' hyperthyroidism and ophthalmopathy. On the study more broadly: Upon initial diagnosis and before any treatment, peripheral blood was collected.

Study-wide points: Before onset, ophthalmopathy was predicted by the model a median around 6 months earlier. Blood shared most expanded thyroid clonotypes above 0.001.

Trimming removed 4 bases from V and 1 base from J, with 11 bases in between. CDR1 and CDR2 from the germline V gene are SGHDT and YYEEEE. The CDR3 runs to 14 residues. Amplification targeted TCR beta CDR3 regions from RNA transcripts. The HTBI set primed first-round TCR CDR3 RT-PCR. TCRdb re-derived calls from the multiplex PCR reads in MiXCR, one entry per CDR3 protein. The sample lists 530,000 or so distinct CDR3 sequences; more than 15% were seen once. This clonotype appeared a few times. Antigen unknown. This clonotype was obtained from a woman between 18 and 30 years old with Graves' ophthalmopathy. The sequencing sample was made of blood. The chain uses TRBV5-6 and TRBJ1-1; D is ambiguous. CDR3 sequence: CASSLSRQNTEAFF. The CDR3 DNA sequence: TGTGCCAGCAGCCTCAGCAGACAGAACACTGAAGCTTTCTTT.